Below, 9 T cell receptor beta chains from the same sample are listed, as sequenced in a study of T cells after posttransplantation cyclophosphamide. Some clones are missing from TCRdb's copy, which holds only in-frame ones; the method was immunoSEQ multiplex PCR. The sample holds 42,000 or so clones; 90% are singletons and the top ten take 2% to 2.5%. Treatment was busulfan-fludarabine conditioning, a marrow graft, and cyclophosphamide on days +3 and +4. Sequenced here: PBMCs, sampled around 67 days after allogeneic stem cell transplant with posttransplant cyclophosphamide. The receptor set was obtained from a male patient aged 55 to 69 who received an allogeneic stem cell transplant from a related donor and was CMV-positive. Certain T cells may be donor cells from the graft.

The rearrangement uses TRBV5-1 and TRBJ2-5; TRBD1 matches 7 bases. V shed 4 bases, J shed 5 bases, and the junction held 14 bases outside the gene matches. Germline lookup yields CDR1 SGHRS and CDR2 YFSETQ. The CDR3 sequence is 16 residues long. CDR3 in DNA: TGCGCCAGCAGCGCGGCGCCTCAAGGGGGCGGGGAGACCCAGTACTTC. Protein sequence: CASSAAPQGGGETQYF. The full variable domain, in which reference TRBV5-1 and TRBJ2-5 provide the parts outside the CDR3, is KAGVTQTPRYLIKTRGQQVTLSCSPISGHRSVSWYQQTPGQGLQFLFEYFSETQRNKGNFPGRFSGRQFSNSRSEMNVSTLELGDSALYLCASSAAPQGGGETQYFGPGTRLLVL.

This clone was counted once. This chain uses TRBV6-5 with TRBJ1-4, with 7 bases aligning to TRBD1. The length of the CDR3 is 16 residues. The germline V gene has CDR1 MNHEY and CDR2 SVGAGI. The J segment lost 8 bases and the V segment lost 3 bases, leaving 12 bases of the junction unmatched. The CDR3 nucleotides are TGTGCCAGCAGTTATGACCCTCAGGGGACAGCAGAAAAACTGTTTTTT. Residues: CASSYDPQGTAEKLFF.

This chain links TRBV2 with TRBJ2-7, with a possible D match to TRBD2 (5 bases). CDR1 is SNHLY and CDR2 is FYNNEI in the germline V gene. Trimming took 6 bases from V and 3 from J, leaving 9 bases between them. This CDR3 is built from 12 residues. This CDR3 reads CASRVRDYEQYF. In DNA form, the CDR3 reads TGTGCCAGCAGAGTCCGGGACTACGAGCAGTACTTC. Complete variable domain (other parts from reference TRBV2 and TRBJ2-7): EPEVTQTPSHQVTQMGQEVILRCVPISNHLYFYWYRQILGQKVEFLVSFYNNEISEKSEIFDDQFSVERPDGSNFTLKIRSTKLEDSAMYFCASRVRDYEQYFGPGTRLTVT.

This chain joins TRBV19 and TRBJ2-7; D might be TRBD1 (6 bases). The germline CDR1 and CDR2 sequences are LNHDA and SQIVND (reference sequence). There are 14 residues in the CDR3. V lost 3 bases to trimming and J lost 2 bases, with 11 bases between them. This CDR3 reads CASSIVDRTYEQYV. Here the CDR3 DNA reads TGTGCCAGTAGTATTGTCGACAGGACCTACGAGCAGTACGTC.

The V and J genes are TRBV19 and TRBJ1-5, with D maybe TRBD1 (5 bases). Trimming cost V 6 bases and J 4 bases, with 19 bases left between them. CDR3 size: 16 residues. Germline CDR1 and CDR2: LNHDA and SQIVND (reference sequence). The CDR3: CASRPWRAGPNQPQHF. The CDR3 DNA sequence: TGTGCCAGTAGACCATGGAGGGCAGGGCCGAATCAGCCCCAGCATTTT.

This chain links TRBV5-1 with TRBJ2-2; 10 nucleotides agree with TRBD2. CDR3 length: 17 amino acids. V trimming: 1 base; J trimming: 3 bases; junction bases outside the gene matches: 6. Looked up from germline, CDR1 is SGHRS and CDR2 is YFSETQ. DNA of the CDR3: TGCGCCAGCAGCTTGAGATCCAGCGGGGGGGACACCGGGGAGCTGTTTTTT. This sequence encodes CASSLRSSGGDTGELFF.

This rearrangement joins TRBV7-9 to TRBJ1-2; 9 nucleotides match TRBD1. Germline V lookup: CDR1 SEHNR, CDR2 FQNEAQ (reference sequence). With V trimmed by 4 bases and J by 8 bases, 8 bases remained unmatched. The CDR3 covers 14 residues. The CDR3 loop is CASSYATGGEGYTF. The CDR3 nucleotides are TGTGCCAGCAGCTACGCTACAGGGGGCGAAGGCTACACCTTC.

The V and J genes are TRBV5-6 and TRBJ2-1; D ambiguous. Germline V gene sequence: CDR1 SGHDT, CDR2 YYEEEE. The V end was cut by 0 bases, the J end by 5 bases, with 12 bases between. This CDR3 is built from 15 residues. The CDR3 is CASSLVPAADNEQFF. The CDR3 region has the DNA TGTGCCAGCAGCTTGGTGCCAGCCGCGGACAATGAGCAGTTCTTC.

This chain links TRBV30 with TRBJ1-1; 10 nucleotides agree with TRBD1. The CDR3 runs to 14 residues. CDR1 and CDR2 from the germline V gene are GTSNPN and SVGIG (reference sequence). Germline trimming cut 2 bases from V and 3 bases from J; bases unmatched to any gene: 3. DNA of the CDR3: TGTGCCTGGAGTAAAGGGACAGGGGACACTGAAGCTTTCTTT. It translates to CAWSKGTGDTEAFF.